This T cell receptor beta chain was observed in a study of shared clonotypes between healthy human individuals. Naive CD8 cells comprised CD45RO-negative, CCR7-positively selected cells, excluding terminally differentiated effector memory CD45RA+ cells. The germline CDR1 and CDR2 sequences are SEHNR and FQNEAQ (reference sequence). The junction had 8 bases not matched to a gene; V was cut back by 5 bases and J by 9 bases. This CDR3 region has 15 residues. Replicate PCRs for sorted subsets used about 200 ng DNA; this equaled some 30,000 T cell genomes. Here immunoSEQ multiplex PCR was the method, and the copy in TCRdb shows in-frame clones only, minus some. The sample records roughly 2.1 million clones, more than 85% being singletons.

This TCR came from a man between 18 and 29 years old in good health. Some clones in this sample may be carry-over from other donors' samples. V usage is TRBV7-9 and J usage is TRBJ2-1; 12 bases are a match to TRBD2. Sequenced sample: naive CD8+ T cells from PBMCs. The CDR3 spells CASSLTSGRVSEQFF. The CDR3 DNA reads as TGTGCCAGCAGCCTGACTAGCGGGAGAGTCAGTGAGCAGTTCTTC.